Many counts were recorded for the clone carrying this TCR beta chain. Its matching antigen is unknown. CDR1 MDHEN and CDR2 SYDVKM come from the germline V gene. CDR3 length: 12 amino acids. The germline V and J ends were trimmed by 7 bases and 4 bases, with 10 bases remaining between them. The sample's time point: newly diagnosed GD, antithyroid drugs for less than 3 months. RNA extracted from PBMCs served as the sequencing template. Per American Thyroid Association guidelines, Graves' disease was diagnosed. The patient group derived from an endocrinology department in Xi'an, China. As collected, the peripheral blood samples measured 7 to 9.5 milliliters each and went into EDTA tubes. This sample is drawn from a study of regulatory T cells in long-lasting Graves disease. Whole-study findings and limits: The small sample size may have reduced accuracy.

Building of the TCR beta libraries involved iRepertoire HTBI primers and Arm-PCR of CDR3 regions. TCRdb reprocessed the multiplex PCR reads with MiXCR, giving one entry per CDR3 protein. The sample lists over 300,000 distinct CDR3 sequences; 15% to 19% were seen once. This chain links TRBV28 with TRBJ1-2; no reliable D call. The sample was peripheral blood mononuclear cells (PBMCs), taken at new diagnosis, from a patient treated with antithyroid drugs. This TCR derives from a female donor with Graves disease. The CDR3 DNA is TGTGCCAGCAATAGGGCGGGCTATGGCTACACCTTC. The encoded protein is CASNRAGYGYTF.